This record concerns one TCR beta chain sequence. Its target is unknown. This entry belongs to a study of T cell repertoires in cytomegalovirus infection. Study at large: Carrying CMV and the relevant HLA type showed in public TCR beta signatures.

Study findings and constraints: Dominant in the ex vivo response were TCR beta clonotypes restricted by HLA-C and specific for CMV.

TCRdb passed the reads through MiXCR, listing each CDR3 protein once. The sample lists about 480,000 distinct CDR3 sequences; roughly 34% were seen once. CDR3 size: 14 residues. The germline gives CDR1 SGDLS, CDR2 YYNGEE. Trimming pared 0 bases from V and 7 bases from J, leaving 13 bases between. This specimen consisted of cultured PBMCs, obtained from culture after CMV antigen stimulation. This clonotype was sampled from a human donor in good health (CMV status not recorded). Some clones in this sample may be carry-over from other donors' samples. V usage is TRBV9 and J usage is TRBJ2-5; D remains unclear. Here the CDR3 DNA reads TGTGCCAGCAGCGTAGCTGAAGGGATTGGGACCCAGTACTTC. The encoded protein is CASSVAEGIGTQYF.